This entry features one TCR beta chain sequence. Its antigen is not known. This entry belongs to a study of OX40 agonist ivuxolimab in advanced cancers. Study information: Dose-escalation patients suffered from hepatocellular carcinoma, melanoma, renal cell or head and neck cancer. Study findings and constraints: With doses of 0.1-3.0 mg/kg, partial responders showed among the lowest clonal expansion. At 0.1 to 3.0 mg/kg and by week 6, clonal expansion occurred in CD4+ and CD8+ blood T cells.

The assay was immunoSEQ multiplex PCR, and TCRdb's table has in-frame clones only and misses some. The repertoire holds 62,000 or so clones, with less than 95% as singletons. The sequencing here drew on CD4+ or CD8+ T cells sorted from blood, taken in a trial of the OX40 agonist ivuxolimab. This TCR was recovered from an adult with an advanced solid tumor such as melanoma, head and neck, liver or kidney cancer.

The CDR3 coding sequence is TGTGCCAGCAGACAGGGTGGCAATCAGCCCCAGCATTTT. Amino acid sequence: CASRQGGNQPQHF. This chain uses TRBV6-6 with TRBJ1-5; TRBD1 might be the D (6 bases). This CDR3 contains 13 residues. The germline CDR1 and CDR2 sequences are MNHNY and SVGAGI (reference sequence). Trimming took off 6 bases at V and 2 bases at J, with 8 bases between the two ends.